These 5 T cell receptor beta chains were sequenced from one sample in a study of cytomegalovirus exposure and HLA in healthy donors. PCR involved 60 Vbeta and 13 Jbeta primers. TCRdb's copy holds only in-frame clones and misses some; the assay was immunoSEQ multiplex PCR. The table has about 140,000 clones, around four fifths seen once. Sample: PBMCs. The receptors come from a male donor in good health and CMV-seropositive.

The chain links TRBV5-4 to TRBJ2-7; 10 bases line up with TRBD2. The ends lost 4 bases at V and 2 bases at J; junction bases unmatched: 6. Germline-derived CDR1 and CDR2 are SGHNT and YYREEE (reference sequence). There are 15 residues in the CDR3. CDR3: CASSPSGRGTYEQYF. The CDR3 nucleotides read TGTGCCAGCAGCCCTAGCGGGAGAGGGACCTACGAGCAGTACTTC.

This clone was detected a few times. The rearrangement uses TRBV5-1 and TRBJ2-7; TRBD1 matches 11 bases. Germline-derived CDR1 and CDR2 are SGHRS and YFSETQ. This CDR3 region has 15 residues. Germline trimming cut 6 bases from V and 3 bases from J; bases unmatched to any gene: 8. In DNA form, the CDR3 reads TGCGCCAGCACCCCGGAGGACAGGGGGCTCTACGAGCAGTACTTC. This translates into CASTPEDRGLYEQYF.

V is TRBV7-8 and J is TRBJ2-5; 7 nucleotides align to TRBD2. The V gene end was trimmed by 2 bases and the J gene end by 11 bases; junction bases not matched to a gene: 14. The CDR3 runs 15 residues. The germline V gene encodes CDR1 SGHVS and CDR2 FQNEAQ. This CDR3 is CASSLWGGSTTGQYF. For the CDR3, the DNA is TGTGCCAGCAGCTTATGGGGCGGGAGTACCACGGGGCAGTACTTC.

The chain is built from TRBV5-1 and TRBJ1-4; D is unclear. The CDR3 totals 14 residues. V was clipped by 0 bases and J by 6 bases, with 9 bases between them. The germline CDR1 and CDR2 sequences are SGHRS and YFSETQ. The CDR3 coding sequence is TGCGCCAGCAGCTTGGAACCTCAGGATGAAAAACTGTTTTTT. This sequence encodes CASSLEPQDEKLFF.

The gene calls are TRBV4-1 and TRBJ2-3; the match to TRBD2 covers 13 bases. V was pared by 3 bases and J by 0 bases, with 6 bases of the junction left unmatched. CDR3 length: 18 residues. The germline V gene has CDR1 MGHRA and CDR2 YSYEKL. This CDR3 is CASSQGLAGIMSTDTQYF. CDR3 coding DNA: TGCGCCAGCAGCCAGGGACTAGCGGGGATCATGAGCACAGATACGCAGTATTTT.